Listed here is a single T cell receptor beta chain. Its cognate antigen is unknown. At one end, the junction sequence differs from germline, possibly due to a read error. The data were obtained in a study of breast tumors, draining lymph nodes, adjacent tissues. General observations from the study: Tumor T cell lymph node origin was a supported hypothesis, not proven. Luminal-like breast cancer showed significantly greater tumor-nontumor repertoire similarity than basal-like breast cancer did. Tumors had less TCR diversity than lymph nodes, more than nontumor tissue. Data fit most tumor T cells coming from lymph node, expanding in tumor.

This CDR3 has 14 amino acids. Germline V gene sequence: CDR1 MRHNA, CDR2 SNTAGT. TCRdb analysed the multiplex PCR reads with MiXCR anew, one entry per CDR3 protein. Among 120,000 to 150,000 distinct CDR3 sequences listed, 32% were seen once. Samples came from axillary lymph nodes draining the breast cancer. The sequence came from a female donor with breast cancer. Some clones in this sample may be carry-over from other donors' samples. Sequenced sample: axillary lymph node tissue. This sequence joins TRBV6-4 and TRBJ1-2; D possibly corresponds to TRBD1 (5 bases). CDR3 protein: CASSHSWGAGGYTF. The CDR3 coding sequence is TGTGCCAGCAGTCACTCGTGGGGCGCGGGGGGCTACACCTTC.